Below, 11 T cell receptor beta chains from the same sample are listed, as sequenced in a study of CDR3 diversity in severe acne. Using its own MiXCR run on the PCR reads, TCRdb lists one record per CDR3 protein. The top ten hold roughly 13% of the sample, which has approximately 80,000 distinct CDR3 sequences, around 49% seen once. Sequenced input: blood. The receptors here all came from a male donor in good health, without acne.

In this sample, this clonotype turned up a few times. The chain joins TRBV5-8 to TRBJ2-7; D is possibly TRBD2 (5 bases). This CDR3 contains 12 residues. Between the trimmed V and J ends, which lost 4 bases and 6 bases, there was a span of 11 bases. Germline assignment: CDR1 SGHTS and CDR2 YDEGEE. CDR3 residues: CASSPSGAEQYF. CDR3 coding DNA: TGTGCCAGCAGCCCAAGCGGCGCCGAGCAGTACTTC.

As concerns this clonotype: A read error is possible here, since a much larger clone lies one base away. The genes are TRBV7-9 and TRBJ2-5, with 7 bases that match TRBD2. V trimming: 4 bases; J trimming: 5 bases; junction bases outside the gene matches: 10. The CDR3 has 15 residues. Germline V gene data show CDR1 as SEHNR and CDR2 as FQNEAQ (reference sequence). The CDR3: CASSSPRGLSETQYF. The DNA of the CDR3 is TGTGCCAGCAGCTCACCTAGGGGACTATCCGAGACCCAGTACTTC.

This clonotype is a singleton in its sample. At one end the junction does not follow the germline gene, possibly because of a read error. This chain connects TRBV24-1 to TRBJ2-5; 10 bases line up with TRBD2. The CDR3 is 13 amino acids. Germline V gives CDR1 KGHDR, CDR2 SFDVKD. CDR3 loop: CATSRTSGGTRYF. CDR3 in DNA: TGTGCCACCAGTCGGACTAGCGGAGGGACCCGGTACTTC.

The chain uses TRBV5-1 and TRBJ2-2; 9 bases align to TRBD2. Per the germline V gene, CDR1 is SGHRS and CDR2 is YFSETQ. The CDR3 runs to 15 residues. The V segment lost 4 bases and the J segment 1 base; nucleotides outside the gene matches: 2. The CDR3 region has the DNA TGCGCCAGCAGCCCGACTAGCGGGAACACCGGGGAGCTGTTTTTT. This encodes CASSPTSGNTGELFF.

This clonotype was counted at least ten times. The chain links TRBV7-3 to TRBJ2-7, with D tentatively TRBD1 (6 bases). Trimming removed 2 bases at V and 2 bases at J, with 13 bases between. The CDR3 totals 15 residues. Germline-derived CDR1 and CDR2 are SGHTA and FQGTGA. CDR3 region: CASSLAVRGPYEQYF. The CDR3, as DNA: TGTGCCAGCAGCTTAGCGGTCAGGGGACCCTACGAGCAGTACTTC.

The J gene is TRBJ2-7, the V gene TRBV7-9; 8 nucleotides align to TRBD1. Germline assignment: CDR1 SEHNR and CDR2 FQNEAQ (reference sequence). The CDR3 sequence is 13 residues long. V was clipped by 6 bases and J by 5 bases; unmatched bases: 6. CDR3 in DNA: TGTGCCAGCAGTTACTCAGGGGGCCACGAGCAGTACTTC. Translated, it gives CASSYSGGHEQYF.

This chain's CDR3 is CATSEAGLCSYEQYF. The CDR3 nucleotides read TGTGCCACCAGTGAGGCGGGACTATGCTCCTACGAGCAGTACTTC. The chain combines TRBV24-1 with TRBJ2-7, with 7 bases lining up with TRBD2. Trimming cost V 4 bases and J 0 bases; bases outside gene matches: 5. Germline V gene lookup returns CDR1 KGHDR and CDR2 SFDVKD. The CDR3 runs to 15 residues.

The V and J genes are TRBV28 and TRBJ1-1; D may be TRBD1 (5 bases). The germline CDR1 and CDR2 sequences are MDHEN and SYDVKM. Trimming shortened V by 2 bases and J by 1 base, and 11 bases separated the two germline ends. This CDR3 comprises 15 residues. DNA of the CDR3: TGTGCCAGCAGTTTACAGGGACTGAAGAACACTGAAGCTTTCTTT. Translated: CASSLQGLKNTEAFF.

The chain combines TRBV19 with TRBJ2-5, with TRBD1 identical over 9 bases. V shed 5 bases and J 5 bases; nucleotides not matched to a gene: 6. The CDR3 runs to 14 residues. Germline V lookup: CDR1 LNHDA, CDR2 SQIVND (reference sequence). The CDR3 DNA reads as TGTGCCAGTAGTCCCATCGACAGGGGGGAGACCCAGTACTTC. Translation: CASSPIDRGETQYF.

This clonotype has ten or more counts. The rearrangement joins TRBV6-5 to TRBJ1-5, with a weak D call TRBD1 (5 bases). V lost 2 bases and J 7 bases, leaving 12 bases between the germline ends. CDR1 MNHEY and CDR2 SVGAGI come from the germline V gene. This CDR3 spans 14 amino acids. This CDR3 is CASSYGRRDQPQHF. In nucleotides, the CDR3 is TGTGCCAGCAGTTACGGACGTAGGGACCAGCCCCAGCATTTT.

This clonotype has a count of ten or more. V is TRBV3-1 and J is TRBJ1-4, with a weak D call TRBD1 (6 bases). CDR3 size: 15 residues. Germline lookup yields CDR1 LGHDT and CDR2 YNNKEL (reference sequence). V dropped 0 bases and J dropped 2 bases, with 7 bases sitting between them. The CDR3 DNA follows: TGTGCCAGCAGCCAAGATCAGGGGACTAATGAAAAACTGTTTTTT. As protein: CASSQDQGTNEKLFF.